The sequence of this T cell receptor (beta chain) was determined in a study of blood T cell repertoires in COVID-19. On the study more broadly: PBMCs, B-cell-depleted T cells, or T cells provided the cDNA or gDNA that made up the material.

Profiling relied on immunoSEQ multiplex PCR, and the TCRdb table lists in-frame clones only, not all of them. The sample has around 260,000 clones; 80% to 90% are singletons. Recruited during active infection, patients (from Seattle) were subsequently followed longitudinally. This sequence was found in a woman in her seventies with COVID-19, enrolled during active disease. The specimen was peripheral blood.

The DNA of the CDR3 is TGTGCCAGCAGCCAAGGACAGGGGGCAAAAGATACGCAGTATTTT. This codes for CASSQGQGAKDTQYF. The gene calls are TRBV3-1 (or the pseudogene TRBV3-2) and TRBJ2-3, with TRBD1 identical over 10 bases. This CDR3 contains 15 residues. Trimming removed 1 base from V and 5 bases from J; junction bases left unmatched: 3. Germline V gene lookup returns CDR1 LGHDT and CDR2 YNNKEL (reference sequence).